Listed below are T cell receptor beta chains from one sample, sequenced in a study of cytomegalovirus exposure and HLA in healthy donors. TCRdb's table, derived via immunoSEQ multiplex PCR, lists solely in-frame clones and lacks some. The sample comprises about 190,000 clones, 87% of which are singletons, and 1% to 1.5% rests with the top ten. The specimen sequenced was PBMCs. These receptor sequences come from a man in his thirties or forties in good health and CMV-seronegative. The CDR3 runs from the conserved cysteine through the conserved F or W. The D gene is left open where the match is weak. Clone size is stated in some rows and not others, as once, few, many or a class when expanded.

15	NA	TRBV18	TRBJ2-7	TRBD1	TGTGCCAGCGTTTTCAGACAGGGAGCCTCCTACGAGCAGTACTTC	CASVFRQGASYEQYF
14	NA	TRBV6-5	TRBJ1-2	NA	TGTGCCAGCAGGGGTGGGACACAAAGACATGGCTACACCTTC	CASRGGTQRHGYTF
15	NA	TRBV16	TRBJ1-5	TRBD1	TGTGCCAGCACTGATGTGGGACAGATAAATCAGCCCCAGCATTTT	CASTDVGQINQPQHF
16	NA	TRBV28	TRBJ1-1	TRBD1	TGTGCCAGCAGCCACCGGGGACAGGGAATGAACACTGAAGCTTTCTTT	CASSHRGQGMNTEAFF
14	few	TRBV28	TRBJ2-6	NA	TGTGCCAGCAGCCACACCTCTGGGGCCAACGTCCTGACTTTC	CASSHTSGANVLTF
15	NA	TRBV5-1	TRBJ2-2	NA	TGCGCCAGCAGCTTGAGCGGGACAAATACCGGGGAGCTGTTTTTT	CASSLSGTNTGELFF
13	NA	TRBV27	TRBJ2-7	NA	TGTGCCAGCAGTGTGGGCAGAACCTACGAGCAGTACTTC	CASSVGRTYEQYF
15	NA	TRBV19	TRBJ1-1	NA	TGTGCCAGTAAACCCGGCCCAGCCGCGGCTTATGAAGCTTTCTTT	CASKPGPAAAYEAFF
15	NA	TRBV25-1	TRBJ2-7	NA	TGTGCCAGTAGCTTGATGCGCGGGTGGTCCCTCGAGCAGTACTTC	CASSLMRGWSLEQYF
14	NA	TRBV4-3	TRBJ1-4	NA	TGCGCCAGCAGCCAGGGGGCGAATAATGAAAAACTGTTTTTT	CASSQGANNEKLFF